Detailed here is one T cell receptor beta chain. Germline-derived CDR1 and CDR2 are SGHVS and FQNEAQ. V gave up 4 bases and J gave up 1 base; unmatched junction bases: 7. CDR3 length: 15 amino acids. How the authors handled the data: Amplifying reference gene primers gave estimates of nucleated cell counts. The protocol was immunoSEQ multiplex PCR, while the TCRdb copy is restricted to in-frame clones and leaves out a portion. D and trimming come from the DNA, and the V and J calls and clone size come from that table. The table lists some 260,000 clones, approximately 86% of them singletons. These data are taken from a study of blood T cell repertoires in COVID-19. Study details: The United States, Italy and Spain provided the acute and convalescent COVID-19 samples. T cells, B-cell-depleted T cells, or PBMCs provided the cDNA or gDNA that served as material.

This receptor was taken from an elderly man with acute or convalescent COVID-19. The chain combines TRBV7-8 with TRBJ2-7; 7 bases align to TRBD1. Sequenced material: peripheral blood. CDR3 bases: TGTGCCAGCAGCTATTCCGGGACAGTGTCCTACGAGCAGTACTTC. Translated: CASSYSGTVSYEQYF. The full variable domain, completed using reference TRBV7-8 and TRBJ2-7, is GAGVSQSPRYKVAKRGQDVALRCDPISGHVSLFWYQQALGQGPEFLTYFQNEAQLDKSGLPSDRFFAERPEGSVSTLKIQRTQQEDSAVYLCASSYSGTVSYEQYFGPGTRLTVT.